This T cell receptor (beta chain) was recorded in a study of spatial heterogeneity in lung cancer. Study background: Consistent detection of more beta-chain than alpha-chain sequences was observed.

Germline loops: CDR1 SGHTA, CDR2 FQGNSA. The CDR3 is 15 amino acids. The V end lost 5 bases, the J end lost 4 bases, and 15 bases lay between the germline ends. Single TCR cDNA molecules each had their own unique molecular identifier. TCRdb re-called the 5' RACE reads through MiXCR, storing one row per CDR3 protein. The sample carries thousands of distinct CDR3 sequences, roughly 5.9% recorded once. Time point indicated: sample taken at primary tumor resection. Tumor, nontumor lung or frozen PBMC supplied whole RNA, sequenced without sorting. Samples came from around 70 TRACERx patients with untreated early-stage lung cancer. This clonotype was seen repeatedly, ten times or more.

The sequencing used PBMCs, collected at surgery. The V and J genes are TRBV7-2 and TRBJ2-1, with TRBD2 as a possible D gene (5 bases). The clonotype originates from a male donor with early-stage non-small cell lung cancer. The CDR3 is CASSTPAGRYNEQFF. Written as DNA, the CDR3 is TGTGCCAGCAGCACACCGGCGGGCCGTTACAATGAGCAGTTCTTC. The full variable domain, its missing parts supplied by reference TRBV7-2 and TRBJ2-1, is GAGVSQSPSNKVTEKGKDVELRCDPISGHTALYWYRQSLGQGLEFLIYFQGNSAPDKSGLPSDRFSAERTGGSVSTLTIQRTQQEDSAVYLCASSTPAGRYNEQFFGPGTRLTVL.